The clone carrying this TCR beta chain was observed a handful of times. This CDR3 spans 15 amino acids. The germline V gene has CDR1 MDHEN and CDR2 SYDVKM. Trimming took off 1 base at V and 4 bases at J, with 8 bases between the two ends. The method was immunoSEQ multiplex PCR; TCRdb's version includes in-frame clones alone and lacks a portion of them. Of 250,000 to 350,000 clones in the sample, around 85% are singletons; the top ten hold about 6.1%. These data come from a study of blood T cell repertoires in COVID-19. Cohort placement rested on clinical history that participants reported themselves. Donors in Cohort 3 who had recovered were those with two negative PCRs, healthcare professional clearance, or resolution of their symptoms.

Sequenced input: PBMCs or T cells enriched from blood (not recorded which). This rearrangement joins TRBV28 to TRBJ1-6; possibly TRBD1 for D (6 bases). This clonotype was obtained from a woman between 40 and 50 years old who had recovered from COVID-19. CDR3 in DNA: TGTGCCAGCAGTTTATCGGGACATTATAATTCACCCCTCCACTTT. Translation: CASSLSGHYNSPLHF.